This T cell receptor (beta chain) was sequenced for a study of cytomegalovirus exposure and HLA in healthy donors (dated by TCRdb to about 2017). General notes on the study: The 500 to 700 repertoires of the first cohort and the roughly 120 validation repertoires were produced on the same platform, according to a later analysis. The study aimed to test whether cataloging public T cell receptors could reveal signatures of past pathogen exposure. In addition to the first cohort of 666 subjects, a separate validation cohort of 130 or so different subjects was used. High-throughput TCR immunosequencing, statistical association of individual TCRs with disease status, and machine learning were combined to predict cytomegalovirus infection status.

As for this clone: Its recognized antigen is unknown. No much larger clonotype is one base removed from it; base qualities were not supplied.

The donors were included in the validation cohort of 130 or so subjects, a group kept apart from the roughly 680-subject first cohort. Unmatched junction bases come to 4, with V trimmed by 4 bases and J by 2 bases. As encoded in the germline V gene, CDR1 is SNHLY while CDR2 is FYNNEI. Spanning cysteine to phenylalanine, the CDR3 consists of 15 amino acids. CDR3 DNA is the only sequence kept; it has 45 bases, read in frame from the first base. Libraries were prepared through the immunoSEQ multiplex PCR assay. The published analysis was carried out like this. A statistical classification framework was developed to diagnose cytomegalovirus status using the catalog of TCR beta chain sequences. In its TCRdb copy, this immuneACCESS table keeps in-frame sequences only and misses some clones. Where compared with another copy, unresolved V genes explain less than half of these, and the others have no known cause. That table supplies the V and J calls and clone size; D and trimming were determined from the DNA. For this sample the table gives hundreds of thousands of clones, of which just over 85% were detected only once. 0.65% to 0.95% of the sample lies in the top ten.

Here is what the overall study found, with its caveats: While some public TCRs were present in many individuals, most TCR sequences turned up only very rarely across donors. The validation cohort had no HLA typing available for a later analysis, so co-occurrence within that cohort was assessed over all 120 repertoires. Cytomegalovirus status was reported to be diagnosed by the classifier with high specificity and sensitivity in both the original and validation cohorts. In the study, about 150 TCR beta chains were listed as associated with cytomegalovirus. It was suggested by the authors that the approach could potentially be generalized to other disease states and immunological phenotypes. In a later analysis, TCRs clustered in the first cohort were found to also tend to co-occur in the approximately 120 validation repertoires, with 85% to 95% of cluster scores above 0. In vitro tests confirmed that three of the cytomegalovirus-associated TCR beta chains recognize cytomegalovirus antigens.

The chain was built from TRBV2 and TRBJ2-2, with 7 junctional bases fitting TRBD2. The sequenced sample consisted of PBMCs. This receptor was taken from a woman aged 18-30 years in good health and CMV-seronegative. For the CDR3, the sequence is CASSVRGTNTGELFF. The DNA sequence is given as TGTGCCAGCAGTGTGCGGGGGACCAACACCGGGGAGCTGTTTTTT.